One TCR beta chain is described in this entry. Its antigen is unidentified. Assay: immunoSEQ multiplex PCR; the TCRdb copy retains only in-frame clones and omits some. The sample contains about 94,000 clones, roughly 93% of which appear only once. The entry originates in a study of Tregs in tolerant kidney transplant recipients. Findings and limits, study-wide: Few patients were studied, so findings need validation in larger groups. For some patients, primers changed over time, blocking nucleotide-level comparison.

The CDR3 spans 16 residues. Trimming cost V 7 bases and J 3 bases; bases outside gene matches: 8. Germline V CDR1 and CDR2: SGHVS, FNYEAQ. CD4+CD25+CD127- Tregs, CD4+CD25- non-Tregs, CD4 and CD8 cells were sorted. The material was CD4+ T cells from blood, obtained before the transplant. This clonotype was sampled from a human donor who received a combined kidney and bone marrow transplant. The J gene is TRBJ2-3, the V gene TRBV7-6, with 12 nucleotides matching TRBD2. The CDR3 is CASTSRLAGATDTQYF. The CDR3 coding sequence is TGTGCCAGCACCTCCCGACTAGCGGGGGCGACAGATACGCAGTATTTT.